This T cell receptor (beta chain) was captured in a study of blood T cell repertoires in COVID-19. About the research overall: There were acute and convalescent COVID-19 samples, and they came from the United States, Italy and Spain. PBMCs, B-cell-depleted T cells, or T cells provided the cDNA or gDNA that made up the material.

Seattle's cohort entered during active infection and was followed longitudinally. The CDR3 covers 14 residues. The germline CDR1 and CDR2 sequences are SGHRS and YFSETQ. J was trimmed by 7 bases and V by 1 base; bases with no gene match: 2. Study processing details: Estimates of nucleated cell counts were drawn from the amplification of reference gene primers. TCRdb's copy holds only in-frame clones and misses some; the assay was immunoSEQ multiplex PCR. For V, J and clone size, that table is used; D and trimming come from the DNA. In the table there are under 200,000 clones, 80% to 90% of which are singletons.

This sequence joins TRBV5-1 and TRBJ1-6; 7 bases map to TRBD1. Sequences were obtained from peripheral blood. The receptor was isolated from a woman in her fifties or sixties with COVID-19, enrolled during active disease. CDR3 nucleotide sequence: TGCGCCAGCAGCTTGACAGGGGAAAATTCACCCCTCCACTTT. Translation gives CASSLTGENSPLHF.